These 23 T cell receptor beta chains came from one sample sequenced in a study of shared clonotypes between healthy human individuals. Generated by immunoSEQ multiplex PCR, the TCRdb table keeps only in-frame clones and is missing some. In the table there are roughly 510,000 clones, approximately 79% of which are singletons. The specimen was PBMCs. The source of these receptors is a woman in her 40s in good health. Some clones in this sample may be carry-over from other donors' samples.

As concerns this clone: A much larger clone differs by one base, so this may be a read error. The chain employs TRBV7-2 and TRBJ2-3; D gene unclear. Per germline, CDR1 SGHTA and CDR2 FQGNSA. This CDR3 has 13 residues. Here the CDR3 reads CVSSLVNTDTQYF. The CDR3, as DNA: TGTGTCAGCAGCTTAGTGAACACAGATACGCAGTATTTT.

The V gene is TRBV15, the J gene TRBJ1-2, with 7 bases identical to TRBD1. Unmatched junction bases numbered 4, after V lost 3 bases and J lost 6 bases. CDR1 and CDR2 from the germline V gene are LNHNV and YYDKDF (reference sequence). The CDR3 loop spans 13 amino acids. The chain's CDR3 is CATSSRTGDGYTF. CDR3 coding DNA: TGTGCCACCAGCAGCCGAACAGGGGATGGCTACACCTTC.

The chain is built from TRBV7-3 and TRBJ2-1; TRBD2 matches at 14 bases. Germline lookup yields CDR1 SGHTA and CDR2 FQGTGA. This CDR3 has 15 residues. V shed 5 bases and J 9 bases; nucleotides not matched to a gene: 6. CDR3 nucleotide sequence: TGTGCCAGCAGCCCCGGGACTAGCGGGAGAGGTGAGCAGTTCTTC. It translates to CASSPGTSGRGEQFF. The full variable domain, its missing parts supplied by reference TRBV7-3 and TRBJ2-1, is GAGVSQTPSNKVTEKGKYVELRCDPISGHTALYWYRQSLGQGPEFLIYFQGTGAADDSGLPNDRFFAVRPEGSVSTLKIQRTERGDSAVYLCASSPGTSGRGEQFFGPGTRLTVL.

The chain employs TRBV28 and TRBJ2-7; D possibly corresponds to TRBD2 (6 bases). Trimming cost V 2 bases and J 1 base, with 12 bases left between them. Germline-derived CDR1 and CDR2 are MDHEN and SYDVKM. The CDR3 length is 15 residues. The chain's CDR3 is CASSLPSANSYEQYF. For the CDR3, the DNA is TGTGCCAGCAGTTTACCTAGCGCGAATTCCTACGAGCAGTACTTC.

This clone occurred a few times. The CDR3 DNA sequence: TGTGCCAGTAGTATAGGGTGGCAGTCCCAACCTGGGGCCAACGTCCTGACTTTC. This translates into CASSIGWQSQPGANVLTF. The rearrangement uses TRBV19 and TRBJ2-6; D remains unclear. V was shortened by 1 base and J by 2 bases, with 15 bases between the two germline ends. This CDR3 has 18 amino acids. The germline gives CDR1 LNHDA, CDR2 SQIVND (reference sequence).

The V call is TRBV6-4, the J call TRBJ2-1; 11 bases align to TRBD2. The CDR3 spans 16 residues. V lost 2 bases and J lost 9; bases outside the gene matches: 9. Germline loops: CDR1 MRHNA, CDR2 SNTAGT. The chain's CDR3 is CASSDRISGRAGEQFF. The CDR3 nucleotides are TGTGCCAGCAGTGACAGAATTAGCGGGAGGGCCGGTGAGCAGTTCTTC.

The chain joins TRBV29-1 to TRBJ2-2, with no clear D. CDR3 size: 13 residues. CDR1 and CDR2 (germline): SQVTM, ANQGSEA. Between the trimmed V and J ends, which lost 4 bases and 6 bases, there was a span of 12 bases. The CDR3 protein is CSVGVQASGELFF. DNA of the CDR3: TGCAGCGTTGGGGTTCAGGCCTCCGGGGAGCTGTTTTTT.

This chain uses TRBV2 with TRBJ2-5; TRBD2 agrees at 10 bases. The CDR3 runs to 14 residues. Germline lookup yields CDR1 SNHLY and CDR2 FYNNEI. V shed 10 bases, J shed 2 bases, and the junction held 7 bases outside the gene matches. Written as DNA, the CDR3 is TGTGCCACCCGAGCGGGAGGGTCTCAAGAGACCCAGTACTTC. Protein: CATRAGGSQETQYF.

The chain uses TRBV4-1 and TRBJ2-5; TRBD2 might be the D (6 bases). Looked up from germline, CDR1 is MGHRA and CDR2 is YSYEKL. The V end was cut by 0 bases, the J end by 4 bases, with 6 bases between. The CDR3 spans 13 residues. The DNA for the CDR3 is TGCGCCAGCAGCCAAGAGGGGGGAGAGACCCAGTACTTC. Its translation: CASSQEGGETQYF.

Only one count was recorded for this clone. This chain links TRBV30 with TRBJ2-7, with D perhaps TRBD1 (6 bases). V was cut by 2 bases and J by 5 bases, with 19 bases left in between. Germline-derived CDR1 and CDR2 are GTSNPN and SVGIG (reference sequence). The CDR3 is made up of 15 amino acids. This chain's CDR3 is CAWSPSQQGSDEQYF. The DNA of the CDR3 is TGTGCCTGGAGTCCCTCTCAACAGGGATCGGACGAGCAGTACTTC.

This chain links TRBV7-9 with TRBJ2-5; D not resolved. The V end lost 8 bases, the J end lost 1 base, and 2 bases lay between the germline ends. Germline-derived CDR1 and CDR2 are SEHNR and FQNEAQ (reference sequence). There are 10 residues in the CDR3. Here the CDR3 DNA reads TGTGCCAGCGGCCAAGAGACCCAGTACTTC. Translating gives CASGQETQYF.

V gene TRBV7-3 combines with J gene TRBJ2-7, with TRBD2 matching over 8 bases. Germline trimming cut 5 bases from V and 5 bases from J; bases unmatched to any gene: 8. Germline values: CDR1 SGHTA, CDR2 FQGTGA. This CDR3 region has 14 residues. The CDR3 DNA sequence: TGTGCCAGCAGCGCCACGGGACTAGGGAACGAGCAGTACTTC. Its translation is CASSATGLGNEQYF.

This clone was seen a handful of times. The chain has TRBV28 and TRBJ1-3, with D possibly being TRBD1 (5 bases). Germline CDR1 MDHEN, CDR2 SYDVKM. The V end lost 5 bases, the J end lost 7 bases, and 12 bases lay between the germline ends. There are 13 residues in the CDR3. The CDR3 DNA sequence: TGTGCCAGCAGTCCTCCGACAGTCAACACCATATATTTT. Translated, it gives CASSPPTVNTIYF.

To note about this clone: A junction boundary mismatches the germline segment, possibly from a read error. The chain recombines TRBV7-7 with TRBJ2-3; D is perhaps TRBD1 (7 bases). Germline-derived CDR1 and CDR2 are SSHAT and FNYEAQ (reference sequence). The CDR3 has 14 residues. The CDR3 here is CASSRGTATDTQYF. In nucleotides, the CDR3 is TGTGCTAGCAGCCGCGGGACAGCCACAGATACGCAGTATTTT. Using reference TRBV7-7 and TRBJ2-3 for the parts outside the CDR3, the full variable domain is GAGVSQSPRYKVTKRGQDVTLRCDPISSHATLYWYQQALGQGPEFLTYFNYEAQPDKSGLPSDRFSAERPEGSISTLTIQRTEQRDSAMYRCASSRGTATDTQYFGPGTRLTVL.

This rearrangement joins TRBV5-6 to TRBJ1-6, with a tentative D call TRBD1 (5 bases). Germline V CDR1 and CDR2: SGHDT, YYEEEE. The CDR3 runs 16 residues. Trimming left V 4 bases short and J 7 bases short, with 18 bases between. The CDR3: CASSGGRPARNSPLHF. The CDR3 bases are TGTGCCAGCAGCGGGGGACGGCCAGCACGAAATTCACCCCTCCACTTT.

This clone was observed a few times. This chain links TRBV6-5 with TRBJ1-1, with D possibly matching TRBD1 (5 bases). The CDR3 is 12 amino acids. CDR1 MNHEY and CDR2 SVGAGI come from the germline V gene. V was cut by 7 bases and J by 1 base, with 7 bases left in between. CDR3 coding DNA: TGTGCCAGCAATGGGGGGAACACTGAAGCTTTCTTT. It yields the protein CASNGGNTEAFF.

The chain uses TRBV27 and TRBJ1-1, with unresolved D. Germline V gene sequence: CDR1 MNHEY, CDR2 SMNVEV (reference sequence). This CDR3 spans 12 amino acids. V gave up 3 bases and J gave up 7 bases, with 9 bases separating them. The chain's CDR3 is CASSFLGGEAFF. DNA for the CDR3: TGTGCCAGCAGTTTTTTAGGTGGTGAAGCTTTCTTT.

Concerning this clone itself: The same CDR3 can be traced to other DNA sequences in this sample. The rearrangement links TRBV28 to TRBJ2-1, with TRBD2 matching over 10 bases. The J segment lost 3 bases and the V segment lost 3 bases, leaving 5 bases of the junction unmatched. The CDR3 is 16 amino acids. The germline CDR1 and CDR2 sequences are MDHEN and SYDVKM. Here the CDR3 reads CASSFPLAGDYNEQFF. The CDR3 bases are TGTGCCAGCAGTTTCCCTCTAGCGGGGGACTACAATGAGCAGTTCTTC.

This clone is a singleton in its sample. V usage is TRBV4-2 and J usage is TRBJ2-7; TRBD2 aligns across 8 bases. Trimming at V came to 1 base and at J to 2 bases, leaving 10 bases not matched to a gene. Germline CDR1 is LGHNA and CDR2 is YNFKEQ. This CDR3 is 17 amino acids long. This CDR3 is CASSQAPAGRVTYEQYF. The CDR3 DNA is TGTGCCAGCAGCCAAGCCCCAGCCGGGAGGGTAACCTACGAGCAGTACTTC.

This clone was counted once. The V call is TRBV7-2, the J call TRBJ2-2, with 13 bases aligning to TRBD2. This CDR3 region has 17 residues. V shed 0 bases and J 6 bases; nucleotides not matched to a gene: 4. Looked up from germline, CDR1 is SGHTA and CDR2 is FQGNSA. CDR3 DNA: TGTGCCAGCAGCTTAGCTAGGGGACTAGCGGGATCCGGGGAGCTGTTTTTT. Protein: CASSLARGLAGSGELFF.

The CDR3 loop reads CASSYMNTGELFF. The CDR3 DNA is TGTGCCAGCAGTTATATGAACACCGGGGAGCTGTTTTTT. This chain connects TRBV6-5 to TRBJ2-2; D is ambiguous. CDR1 and CDR2 from the germline V gene are MNHEY and SVGAGI. With 3 bases removed from V and 1 base from J, the gap between germline ends came to 3 bases. CDR3 length: 13 amino acids.

J is TRBJ2-2 and V is TRBV6-1; a weak D match, TRBD2 (5 bases). This CDR3 has 15 residues. V lost 4 bases to trimming and J lost 0 bases, with 9 bases between them. CDR1 is MNHNS, CDR2 SASEGT, per germline. The CDR3 region has the DNA TGTGCCAGCAGTGTGTCCGGGACGAACACCGGGGAGCTGTTTTTT. This gives the protein CASSVSGTNTGELFF.

The V and J genes are TRBV6-1 and TRBJ2-7, with TRBD1 matching over 8 bases. The CDR3 spans 14 residues. Germline V gene sequence: CDR1 MNHNS, CDR2 SASEGT. Trimming took 5 bases from V and 4 from J; bases not matched to a gene: 7. The CDR3 here is CASSWTGLSYEQYF. CDR3 bases: TGTGCCAGCAGTTGGACAGGGCTATCTTACGAGCAGTACTTC.